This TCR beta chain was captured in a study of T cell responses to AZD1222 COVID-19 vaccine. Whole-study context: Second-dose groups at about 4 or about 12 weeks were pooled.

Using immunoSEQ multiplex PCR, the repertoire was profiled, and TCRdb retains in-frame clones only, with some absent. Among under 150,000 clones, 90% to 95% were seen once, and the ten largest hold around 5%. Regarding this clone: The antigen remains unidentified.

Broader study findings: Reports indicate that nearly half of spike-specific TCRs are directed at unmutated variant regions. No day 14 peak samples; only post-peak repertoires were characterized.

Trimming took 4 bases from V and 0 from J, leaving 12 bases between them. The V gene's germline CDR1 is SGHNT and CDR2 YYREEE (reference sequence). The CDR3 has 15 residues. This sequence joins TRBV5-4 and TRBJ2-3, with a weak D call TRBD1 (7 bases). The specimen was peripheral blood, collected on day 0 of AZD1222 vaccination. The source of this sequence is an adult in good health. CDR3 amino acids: CASSGGGKSTDTQYF. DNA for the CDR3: TGTGCCAGCAGCGGAGGGGGCAAGAGCACAGATACGCAGTATTTT.